These 19 T cell receptor beta chains were all obtained from the same sample, sequenced in a study of T cell responses to AZD1222 COVID-19 vaccine. Repertoires were generated with immunoSEQ multiplex PCR, while TCRdb's copy carries only in-frame clones and drops some. The sample comprises approximately 140,000 clones, 91% of which are singletons, and roughly 7.5% rests with the top ten. The material sequenced was peripheral blood, taken 28 days after the second dose of the MenACWY control vaccine. The receptors were gathered from an adult who received the MenACWY meningococcal vaccine as a control.

The rearrangement uses TRBV27 and TRBJ2-7; 12 bases match TRBD1. Germline CDR1 and CDR2: MNHEY and SMNVEV (reference sequence). V trimming: 2 bases; J trimming: 13 bases; junction bases outside the gene matches: 12. The CDR3 has 15 residues. The CDR3: CASSLNGDRGRGSYF. In nucleotides, the CDR3 is TGTGCCAGCAGTTTAAACGGGGACAGGGGGCGGGGATCTTACTTC.

As to this clone: The same CDR3 can be traced to other DNA sequences in this sample. The chain has TRBV28 and TRBJ1-2; TRBD1 aligns across 9 bases. Looked up from germline, CDR1 is MDHEN and CDR2 is SYDVKM. The junction had 0 bases not matched to a gene; V was cut back by 3 bases and J by 4 bases. CDR3 length: 13 amino acids. The CDR3 DNA reads as TGTGCCAGCAGTTTGGGACAGGGCTATGGCTACACCTTC. Translating it yields CASSLGQGYGYTF.

V gene TRBV5-6 combines with J gene TRBJ2-1; a possible D gene is TRBD2 (5 bases). There are 16 residues in the CDR3. Per the germline V gene, CDR1 is SGHDT and CDR2 is YYEEEE. V shed 3 bases and J shed 7 bases, with 20 bases lying between them. DNA for the CDR3: TGTGCCAGCAGCTCCCGCACTAGTAGGGTCTGGAATGAGCAGTTCTTC. This gives the protein CASSSRTSRVWNEQFF.

This CDR3 reads CASTWGGTGITIDGYTF. DNA of the CDR3: TGTGCCAGCACGTGGGGGGGGACAGGGATCACCATCGATGGCTACACCTTC. V and J are TRBV28 and TRBJ1-2; 9 bases match TRBD1. The ends lost 7 bases at V and 6 bases at J; junction bases unmatched: 18. Germline V CDR1 and CDR2: MDHEN, SYDVKM. This CDR3 is built from 17 residues.

In the case of this clone: Other DNA variants within this sample encode the same CDR3. The chain couples TRBV28 to TRBJ1-4, with 11 positions matching TRBD1. Germline-derived CDR1 and CDR2 are MDHEN and SYDVKM. V was pared by 4 bases and J by 4 bases, with 2 bases of the junction left unmatched. CDR3 length equals 15 residues. DNA for the CDR3: TGTGCCAGCAGTTCGGGACAGGGGGTTAATGAAAAACTGTTTTTT. Translated: CASSSGQGVNEKLFF.

The chain is built from TRBV7-9 and TRBJ1-4; D remains ambiguous. The CDR3 has 15 residues. V was clipped by 1 base and J by 0 bases, with 6 bases between them. Per germline, CDR1 SEHNR and CDR2 FQNEAQ (reference sequence). Here the CDR3 reads CASSLVSATNEKLFF. DNA of the CDR3: TGTGCCAGCAGCTTAGTGAGTGCAACTAATGAAAAACTGTTTTTT.

The chain links TRBV7-2 to TRBJ2-1; D is perhaps TRBD2 (6 bases). Germline V gene lookup returns CDR1 SGHTA and CDR2 FQGNSA. The V end was cut by 2 bases, the J end by 2 bases, with 16 bases between. This CDR3 has 17 amino acids. CDR3 sequence reads: CASSLRWGRSAYNEQFF. In DNA, the CDR3 is TGTGCCAGCAGCTTACGTTGGGGGAGGAGCGCCTACAATGAGCAGTTCTTC.

V and J are TRBV14 and TRBJ2-7; perhaps TRBD2 as D (5 bases). The CDR3 contains 15 residues. V was clipped by 6 bases and J by 3 bases, with 18 bases between them. Germline V lookup: CDR1 SGHDN, CDR2 FVKESK. The CDR3 coding sequence is TGTGCCAGCAGTCCCTCGGCTAGCTTCTTCTACGAGCAGTACTTC. Protein: CASSPSASFFYEQYF.

V usage is TRBV12-3 or TRBV12-4 and J usage is TRBJ1-2; a weak D match, TRBD1 (5 bases). Trimming pared 3 bases from V and 3 bases from J, leaving 8 bases between. This CDR3 has 13 residues. In DNA, the CDR3 is TGTGCCAGCAGTTTGGGGGGTGACTATGGCTACACCTTC. Translating it yields CASSLGGDYGYTF.

V and J are TRBV20-1 and TRBJ1-1; D remains ambiguous. The CDR3 is 11 residues long. The germline V gene has CDR1 DFQATT and CDR2 SNEGSKA (reference sequence). V was pared by 4 bases and J by 1 base, with 4 bases between. The chain's CDR3 is CSAMENTEAFF. In DNA form, the CDR3 reads TGCAGTGCTATGGAGAACACTGAAGCTTTCTTT.

The chain employs TRBV7-2 and TRBJ2-5, with D perhaps matching TRBD2 (5 bases). With 4 bases removed from V and 5 bases from J, the gap between germline ends came to 17 bases. The germline V gene has CDR1 SGHTA and CDR2 FQGNSA. The CDR3 extends over 15 amino acids. Here the CDR3 DNA reads TGTGCCAGCAGCTCCGCCATTTGGTCGGGGGAGACCCAGTACTTC. It codes for CASSSAIWSGETQYF. The full variable domain, in which reference TRBV7-2 and TRBJ2-5 provide the parts outside the CDR3, is GAGVSQSPSNKVTEKGKDVELRCDPISGHTALYWYRQSLGQGLEFLIYFQGNSAPDKSGLPSDRFSAERTGGSVSTLTIQRTQQEDSAVYLCASSSAIWSGETQYFGPGTRLLVL.

The chain has TRBV24-1 and TRBJ2-3; 13 bases agree with TRBD2. V dropped 8 bases and J dropped 2; count of bases not matched to a gene: 9. The CDR3 totals 17 residues. The germline CDR1 and CDR2 sequences are KGHDR and SFDVKD. DNA for the CDR3: TGTGCCACCACTTCCGGGACTAGCGGGATAGACACAGATACGCAGTATTTT. It codes for CATTSGTSGIDTDTQYF.

This chain links TRBV9 with TRBJ1-1; D might be TRBD1 (5 bases). The CDR3 loop spans 14 amino acids. Germline V lookup: CDR1 SGDLS, CDR2 YYNGEE. Trimming removed 3 bases at V and 5 bases at J, with 14 bases between. The CDR3 nucleotides are TGTGCCAGCAGCGCCCAGGCAGGGTTGACTGAAGCTTTCTTT. It encodes CASSAQAGLTEAFF.

The chain joins TRBV6-2 or TRBV6-3 to TRBJ1-2, with D possibly matching TRBD1 (6 bases). Germline V gene sequence: CDR1 MNHEY, CDR2 SVGEGT. The CDR3 is made up of 13 amino acids. V dropped 2 bases and J dropped 8 bases, with 12 bases sitting between them. The CDR3 DNA sequence: TGTGCCAGCAGTTACCTACAGGGCGGCGGCTACACCTTC. Translated, it gives CASSYLQGGGYTF.

V and J are TRBV19 and TRBJ2-1; D is perhaps TRBD1 or TRBD2 (5 bases each). Looked up from germline, CDR1 is LNHDA and CDR2 is SQIVND (reference sequence). Between the trimmed V and J ends, which lost 6 bases and 6 bases, there was a span of 15 bases. The CDR3 is 14 residues long. The CDR3 DNA sequence: TGTGCCAGTAGAGACGGGGCAGCTACCAATGAGCAGTTCTTC. Protein product: CASRDGAATNEQFF. Full variable domain (missing parts from reference TRBV19 and TRBJ2-1): DGGITQSPKYLFRKEGQNVTLSCEQNLNHDAMYWYRQDPGQGLRLIYYSQIVNDFQKGDIAEGYSVSREKKESFPLTVTSAQKNPTAFYLCASRDGAATNEQFFGPGTRLTVL.

This clone was detected a few times. The chain recombines TRBV11-1 with TRBJ2-1; 9 positions match TRBD1. Per the germline V gene, CDR1 is SGHAT and CDR2 is FQDESV (reference sequence). The CDR3 contains 13 residues. Losses at the gene ends were 5 bases for V and 6 bases for J; bases not matched to a gene: 2. CDR3 region: CASSTQGANEQFF. The CDR3 bases are TGTGCCAGCAGCACACAGGGGGCCAATGAGCAGTTCTTC.

The chain links TRBV7-9 to TRBJ2-7, with D perhaps given as TRBD1 or TRBD2 (5 bases each). This CDR3 contains 14 residues. Germline lookup yields CDR1 SEHNR and CDR2 FQNEAQ (reference sequence). V lost 10 bases to trimming and J lost 0 bases, with 16 bases between them. The CDR3 DNA is TGTGCCACCGACGGGGCGCTTAGCTCCTACGAGCAGTACTTC. Its protein is CATDGALSSYEQYF.

The chain employs TRBV5-1 and TRBJ1-2; no reliable D call. V was pared by 2 bases and J by 2 bases, with 7 bases between. CDR1 and CDR2 (germline): SGHRS, YFSETQ. The CDR3 extends over 13 amino acids. DNA for the CDR3: TGCGCCAGCAGCTTACAAGCCAACTATGGCTACACCTTC. Its protein product is CASSLQANYGYTF.

This chain joins TRBV7-2 and TRBJ2-3; unclear D gene. CDR3 length: 12 residues. V dropped 7 bases and J dropped 1 base, with 6 bases sitting between them. Germline CDR1 reads SGHTA; CDR2 reads FQGNSA. This CDR3 is CASTSGTDTQYF. The CDR3 bases are TGTGCCAGCACCAGCGGCACAGATACGCAGTATTTT.